This T cell receptor (beta chain) came from a study of T cell responses to AZD1222 COVID-19 vaccine. Sequencing used immunoSEQ multiplex PCR; TCRdb keeps in-frame clones, though not all of them. The sample contains about 130,000 clones, over 65% of which appear only once. CDR1 is MNHEY and CDR2 is SVGAGI in the germline V gene. The CDR3 spans 14 residues. The ends were cut back, 2 bases at V and 1 base at J, with 8 bases in the middle. Here the sequenced sample was peripheral blood, taken on day 0 of AZD1222 vaccination. The clonotype comes from an adult in good health. The V call is TRBV6-5, the J call TRBJ2-5, with a possible D match to TRBD2 (5 bases). The CDR3 DNA reads TGTGCCAGCAGTTACGCGGGCCCCCAAGAGACCCAGTACTTC. Translation gives CASSYAGPQETQYF.